Below, 17 T cell receptor beta chains from the same sample are listed, as sequenced in a study of cytomegalovirus exposure and HLA in healthy donors. Amplification used 60 Vbeta primers and 13 Jbeta primers. Only in-frame clones appear in the TCRdb table, and some are missing; sequencing was by immunoSEQ multiplex PCR. This sample contains tens of thousands of clones. The sequenced sample consisted of PBMCs. The receptors were sampled from a woman aged 40 to 55 in good health and CMV-seropositive.

CDR3 region: CASRLGGSSYNEQFF. The CDR3 coding sequence is TGTGCCAGCCGACTCGGTGGGAGCTCCTACAATGAGCAGTTCTTC. This rearrangement joins TRBV27 to TRBJ2-1, with a weak D call TRBD2 (5 bases). Germline-derived CDR1 and CDR2 are MNHEY and SMNVEV (reference sequence). V was clipped by 8 bases and J by 0 bases, with 14 bases between them. CDR3 length equals 15 residues.

The chain joins TRBV4-3 to TRBJ1-2; D uncertain. CDR1 and CDR2 (germline): LGHNA, YSLEER. CDR3 length: 15 amino acids. V gave up 4 bases and J gave up 5 bases, with 17 bases separating them. The CDR3 coding sequence is TGCGCCAGCAGCCTAGGCGAGACACCGAGTTATGGCTACACCTTC. Protein: CASSLGETPSYGYTF.

The chain joins TRBV4-1 to TRBJ1-1, with unresolved D. V was pared by 0 bases and J by 1 base, with 6 bases between. Germline CDR1 reads MGHRA; CDR2 reads YSYEKL. CDR3 size: 14 residues. As DNA, the CDR3 is TGCGCCAGCAGCCAAGAACAGCCGAACACTGAAGCTTTCTTT. It codes for CASSQEQPNTEAFF.

V gene TRBV28 combines with J gene TRBJ2-1, with TRBD2 matching 8 bases. The germline V gene encodes CDR1 MDHEN and CDR2 SYDVKM. V lost 5 bases, J lost 4 bases, and 7 bases stayed unmatched. The CDR3 extends over 15 amino acids. CDR3 amino acids: CASSPRAGGYNEQFF. Here the CDR3 DNA reads TGTGCCAGCAGTCCCAGGGCGGGAGGTTACAATGAGCAGTTCTTC.

The chain uses TRBV6-6 and TRBJ2-5, with TRBD1 identical over 10 bases. V lost 2 bases to trimming and J lost 3 bases; unmatched junction nucleotides: 3. Germline values: CDR1 MNHNY, CDR2 SVGAGI (reference sequence). CDR3 length: 15 amino acids. The chain's CDR3 is CASSYTGTGEETQYF. In DNA form, the CDR3 reads TGTGCCAGCAGTTACACGGGGACAGGGGAAGAGACCCAGTACTTC.

The CDR3 DNA follows: TGCACCAGCAGCCGGACTAGCGGGGACACCGGGGAGCTGTTTTTT. Amino acids: CTSSRTSGDTGELFF. V is TRBV1 and J is TRBJ2-2; whether TRBD2, the table's D call, matches the DNA was not checked. TRBV1 is annotated as a pseudogene. The length of the CDR3 is 15 residues.

The gene calls are TRBV11-3 and TRBJ2-7; the D gene is possibly TRBD1 (5 bases). The CDR3 is 12 amino acids. Trimming removed 6 bases from V and 6 bases from J, with 12 bases in between. Germline CDR1 is SGHNT and CDR2 is YENEEA. DNA for the CDR3: TGTGCCAGCAGTGATAGAAGGGGCGAGCAGTACTTC. This sequence encodes CASSDRRGEQYF.

V gene TRBV7-2 combines with J gene TRBJ2-3, with TRBD1 matching 11 bases. Trimming removed 9 bases from V and 5 bases from J; junction bases left unmatched: 4. CDR1 is SGHTA and CDR2 is FQGNSA in the germline V gene. The CDR3 is made up of 13 amino acids. CDR3 DNA: TGTGCCAGGGGGACAGGGGGACGAGATACGCAGTATTTT. Its translation: CARGTGGRDTQYF.

CDR3 in DNA: TGTGCCAGCAGCCGACAGTCCAACTATGGCTACACCTTC. It yields the protein CASSRQSNYGYTF. The chain joins TRBV13 to TRBJ1-2; tentative D call: TRBD1 (5 bases). Germline V lookup: CDR1 PRHDT, CDR2 FYEKMQ (reference sequence). The CDR3 spans 13 residues. The V end was cut by 5 bases, the J end by 2 bases, with 9 bases between.

The V gene is TRBV6-1, the J gene TRBJ1-2, with 10 bases matching TRBD1. The germline CDR1 and CDR2 sequences are MNHNS and SASEGT. The CDR3 is 15 amino acids. After removal of 6 bases from V and 5 bases from J, the junction contained 9 bases not matched to a gene. CDR3 nucleotides: TGTGCCAGCAGCCCAAGGGACAGGGGAGGTTATGGCTACACCTTC. Protein product: CASSPRDRGGYGYTF.

The V call is TRBV27, the J call TRBJ2-7, with 14 bases matching TRBD2. J gave up 11 bases and V 10 bases, and 10 bases lay outside the gene matches. This CDR3 has 13 amino acids. Germline CDR1 is MNHEY and CDR2 is SMNVEV (reference sequence). CDR3 region: CATRLAGGPVEYF. The CDR3 DNA reads TGTGCCACCAGACTAGCGGGAGGGCCAGTTGAGTACTTC.

The CDR3 reads CASSGGQGNTEAFF. CDR3 nucleotide sequence: TGCGCCAGCAGCGGGGGACAGGGCAACACTGAAGCTTTCTTT. The chain employs TRBV5-1 and TRBJ1-1; 9 bases line up with TRBD1. Unmatched junction bases numbered 3, after V lost 4 bases and J lost 2 bases. The CDR3 covers 14 residues. In germline, CDR1 is SGHRS, CDR2 YFSETQ. Based on the CDR3 plus reference TRBV5-1 and TRBJ1-1, the full variable domain is KAGVTQTPRYLIKTRGQQVTLSCSPISGHRSVSWYQQTPGQGLQFLFEYFSETQRNKGNFPGRFSGRQFSNSRSEMNVSTLELGDSALYLCASSGGQGNTEAFFGQGTRLTVV.

J is TRBJ1-4 and V is TRBV5-4; 9 bases align to TRBD1. CDR3 length: 17 residues. V dropped 4 bases and J dropped 8; count of bases not matched to a gene: 15. Germline lookup yields CDR1 SGHNT and CDR2 YYREEE (reference sequence). This CDR3 is CASSEGLLQGAQEKLFF. The CDR3 bases are TGTGCCAGCAGCGAAGGATTACTACAGGGGGCGCAAGAAAAACTGTTTTTT.

The rearrangement joins TRBV30 to TRBJ2-7; D possibly corresponds to TRBD1 (6 bases). Germline loops: CDR1 GTSNPN, CDR2 SVGIG (reference sequence). The V end lost 8 bases, the J end lost 5 bases, and 19 bases lay between the germline ends. This CDR3 has 13 residues. CDR3 bases: TGTGCCAGCGCCAGGGGTGGGTACCACGAGCAGTACTTC. This encodes CASARGGYHEQYF. Filled out from reference TRBV30 and TRBJ2-7, the complete variable domain reads SQTIHQWPATLVQPVGSPLSLECTVEGTSNPNLYWYRQAAGRGLQLLFYSVGIGQISSEVPQNLSASRPQDRQFILSSKKLLLSDSGFYLCASARGGYHEQYFGPGTRLTVT.

J is TRBJ2-3 and V is TRBV6-6, with TRBD2 matching over 15 bases. V gave up 9 bases and J gave up 6 bases; unmatched junction bases: 4. The germline V gene encodes CDR1 MNHNY and CDR2 SVGAGI (reference sequence). This CDR3 comprises 14 residues. In nucleotides, the CDR3 is TGTGCCAGTGGACTAGCGGGAGGGGGGGATACGCAGTATTTT. It translates to CASGLAGGGDTQYF.

The chain employs TRBV7-3 and TRBJ2-7; D not certain. Germline-derived CDR1 and CDR2 are SGHTA and FQGTGA. This CDR3 is built from 13 residues. Trimming shortened V by 9 bases and J by 7 bases, and 19 bases separated the two germline ends. The DNA for the CDR3 is TGTGCCAGTGGAGTAGACGGGTTGAGTGAGCAGTACTTC. Amino acid sequence: CASGVDGLSEQYF.

The V and J genes are TRBV9 and TRBJ1-5, with 8 bases lining up with TRBD1. The CDR3 contains 15 residues. Germline V CDR1 and CDR2: SGDLS, YYNGEE. V was pared by 5 bases and J by 2 bases, with 6 bases of the junction left unmatched. This CDR3 reads CASSPTGAGNQPQHF. Here the CDR3 DNA reads TGTGCCAGCAGTCCGACAGGGGCGGGCAATCAGCCCCAGCATTTT.